Listed here are 23 T cell receptor beta chains from one sample, sequenced in a study of cytomegalovirus exposure and HLA in healthy donors. The PCR made use of 60 Vbeta and 13 Jbeta primers. Sequenced by immunoSEQ multiplex PCR; TCRdb stores in-frame clones only, minus some. The sample holds about 79,000 clones; less than 80% are singletons and the top ten take roughly 9%. Sequenced input: PBMCs. The receptors shown here come from a man in his forties in good health and CMV-seropositive.

The rearrangement uses TRBV19 and TRBJ2-5; the D gene is possibly TRBD2 (6 bases). Germline V CDR1 and CDR2: LNHDA, SQIVND (reference sequence). V shed 5 bases and J shed 2 bases, with 9 bases lying between them. CDR3 length: 13 residues. The CDR3 nucleotides read TGTGCCAGTAGTGATAGCGGTCAAGAGACCCAGTACTTC. Its protein product is CASSDSGQETQYF.

This chain joins TRBV11-2 and TRBJ1-2, with D uncertain. V lost 5 bases and J 8 bases, leaving 15 bases between the germline ends. CDR1 is SGHAT and CDR2 is FQNNGV in the germline V gene. The CDR3 runs to 13 residues. The CDR3 nucleotides read TGTGCCAGCAGCAGGACTGGGAGCCGGGGCTACACCTTC. Residues: CASSRTGSRGYTF.

This clone was seen a handful of times. The chain has TRBV29-1 and TRBJ2-7, with 13 bases matching TRBD2. V was clipped by 5 bases and J by 3 bases; unmatched bases: 1. CDR3 length: 13 amino acids. Germline CDR1 is SQVTM and CDR2 is ANQGSEA. The CDR3 nucleotides read TGCAGCGTTTGGACTAGCGGGGGCTACGAGCAGTACTTC. This sequence encodes CSVWTSGGYEQYF.

This chain joins TRBV2 and TRBJ2-7; 9 nucleotides line up with TRBD1. J lost 4 bases, V lost 7 bases, and 11 bases had no gene match. From germline, CDR1 is SNHLY and CDR2 FYNNEI. The CDR3 has 15 residues. The DNA of the CDR3 is TGTGCCAGCAACGGACCGGGACAGGGTCCATACGAGCAGTACTTC. This encodes CASNGPGQGPYEQYF.

This rearrangement joins TRBV19 to TRBJ2-3, with 11 positions matching TRBD2. CDR3 size: 16 residues. Per germline, CDR1 LNHDA and CDR2 SQIVND (reference sequence). Losses at the gene ends were 5 bases for V and 3 bases for J; bases not matched to a gene: 7. The CDR3 region is CASSAILAGETDTQYF. CDR3 DNA: TGTGCCAGTAGTGCAATACTAGCGGGAGAGACAGATACGCAGTATTTT.

The chain uses TRBV6-5 and TRBJ2-1, with D perhaps matching TRBD2 (7 bases). The V end was cut by 0 bases, the J end by 5 bases, with 14 bases between. The CDR3 loop spans 16 amino acids. Germline CDR1 MNHEY, CDR2 SVGAGI. The DNA for the CDR3 is TGTGCCAGCAGTTACTCGTCGGGGGGCGCTAACAATGAGCAGTTCTTC. Translating gives CASSYSSGGANNEQFF.

The CDR3 loop reads CASSLQGGEYKGYTF. As DNA, the CDR3 is TGTGCCAGCAGCCTCCAAGGGGGGGAATATAAAGGCTACACCTTC. The rearrangement links TRBV4-2 to TRBJ1-2, with D possibly being TRBD1 (6 bases). From germline, CDR1 is LGHNA and CDR2 YNFKEQ. CDR3 length: 15 residues. The ends were cut back, 4 bases at V and 8 bases at J, with 20 bases in the middle.

The gene calls are TRBV5-1 and TRBJ2-1; 9 bases map to TRBD2. Looked up from germline, CDR1 is SGHRS and CDR2 is YFSETQ. V trimming: 0 bases; J trimming: 4 bases; junction bases outside the gene matches: 5. The CDR3 contains 16 residues. CDR3 amino acids: CASSLADSGGYNEQFF. The CDR3 DNA sequence: TGCGCCAGCAGCTTGGCCGATAGCGGGGGTTACAATGAGCAGTTCTTC.

The chain's CDR3 is CASRTGTGGEKLFF. The CDR3, as DNA: TGTGCCAGCAGGACCGGGACAGGGGGTGAAAAACTGTTTTTT. The chain joins TRBV6-1 to TRBJ1-4, with 11 bases that match TRBD1. V was clipped by 6 bases and J by 7 bases; unmatched bases: 4. Germline V gene sequence: CDR1 MNHNS, CDR2 SASEGT. This CDR3 is built from 14 residues.

This rearrangement joins TRBV27 to TRBJ2-7, with D unresolved. The CDR3 spans 13 residues. Germline V gives CDR1 MNHEY, CDR2 SMNVEV (reference sequence). The V and J ends lost 3 bases and 3 bases respectively, with 9 bases between them. This CDR3 reads CASSFGQNYEQYF. CDR3 nucleotides: TGTGCCAGCAGTTTTGGGCAGAACTACGAGCAGTACTTC.

This clone is categorized as medium-sized (0.01 to 0.1%). The CDR3 DNA follows: TGCGCCAGCAGTGTCGGGGGGAACGGTGCCTACAATGAGCAGTTCTTC. It codes for CASSVGGNGAYNEQFF. The rearrangement uses TRBV10-2 and TRBJ2-1; 7 positions match TRBD2. CDR3 length equals 16 residues. Per germline, CDR1 WSHSY and CDR2 SAAADI. V trimming: 4 bases; J trimming: 2 bases; junction bases outside the gene matches: 8.

The chain joins TRBV19 to TRBJ2-3; TRBD2 might be the D (7 bases). This CDR3 has 15 residues. The V end lost 5 bases, the J end lost 3 bases, and 15 bases lay between the germline ends. In germline, CDR1 is LNHDA, CDR2 SQIVND (reference sequence). CDR3 sequence: CASSLPGEGTDTQYF. The CDR3 DNA follows: TGTGCCAGTAGTCTCCCAGGGGAGGGTACAGATACGCAGTATTTT. Full variable domain (rest looked up from reference TRBV19 and TRBJ2-3): DGGITQSPKYLFRKEGQNVTLSCEQNLNHDAMYWYRQDPGQGLRLIYYSQIVNDFQKGDIAEGYSVSREKKESFPLTVTSAQKNPTAFYLCASSLPGEGTDTQYFGPGTRLTVL.

The chain employs TRBV19 and TRBJ1-5; the match to TRBD1 covers 9 bases. Germline values: CDR1 LNHDA, CDR2 SQIVND (reference sequence). After removal of 4 bases from V and 7 bases from J, the junction contained 2 bases not matched to a gene. This CDR3 comprises 13 residues. The CDR3 spells CASSRTGAQPQHF. The CDR3 DNA reads as TGTGCCAGTAGTAGGACAGGGGCGCAGCCCCAGCATTTT.

The chain employs TRBV6-1 and TRBJ2-5, with D perhaps TRBD1 (5 bases). This CDR3 spans 12 amino acids. Germline values: CDR1 MNHNS, CDR2 SASEGT. V lost 6 bases and J 4 bases, leaving 9 bases between the germline ends. The CDR3 here is CASRGVGETQYF. The CDR3 DNA follows: TGTGCCAGCAGAGGGGTCGGAGAGACCCAGTACTTC.

This sequence joins TRBV7-3 and TRBJ2-2, with D perhaps TRBD1 (5 bases). V gave up 5 bases and J gave up 2 bases, with 6 bases separating them. From germline, CDR1 is SGHTA and CDR2 FQGTGA. CDR3 length equals 13 residues. CDR3 protein: CASSRGNTGELFF. CDR3 in DNA: TGTGCCAGCAGCAGGGGAAACACCGGGGAGCTGTTTTTT.

V usage is TRBV27 and J usage is TRBJ2-7, with 11 bases aligning to TRBD2. Germline V gives CDR1 MNHEY, CDR2 SMNVEV (reference sequence). The CDR3 has 15 amino acids. Trimming removed 5 bases from V and 2 bases from J; junction bases left unmatched: 5. CDR3 nucleotides: TGTGCCAGCAGTCCCGGGACTAGCGGAGCCTACGAGCAGTACTTC. Residues: CASSPGTSGAYEQYF.

In DNA form, the CDR3 reads TGTGCCAGCGGCACTAGCGGGAGTTCAGATACGCAGTATTTT. Translating it yields CASGTSGSSDTQYF. The rearrangement links TRBV6-6 to TRBJ2-3; 11 bases align to TRBD2. Germline V lookup: CDR1 MNHNY, CDR2 SVGAGI (reference sequence). J gave up 4 bases and V 8 bases, and 5 bases lay outside the gene matches. This CDR3 region has 14 residues.

V usage is TRBV6-5 and J usage is TRBJ1-4; D perhaps matches TRBD1 (6 bases). CDR1 and CDR2 (germline): MNHEY, SVGAGI. The CDR3 covers 14 residues. Trimming left V 6 bases short and J 7 bases short, with 15 bases between. CDR3: CASRPTGFGEKLFF. CDR3 sequence (DNA): TGTGCCAGCAGACCCACAGGGTTCGGTGAAAAACTGTTTTTT.

This chain joins TRBV11-2 and TRBJ2-1, with D perhaps TRBD1 (5 bases). There are 16 residues in the CDR3. Per the germline V gene, CDR1 is SGHAT and CDR2 is FQNNGV. Trimming took 5 bases from V and 0 from J, leaving 14 bases between them. CDR3 in DNA: TGTGCCAGCAGCCTACGGACACCTCGCTCCTACAATGAGCAGTTCTTC. Amino acids: CASSLRTPRSYNEQFF.

Many counts were recorded for this clone. The chain couples TRBV5-8 to TRBJ1-1, with 7 nucleotides matching TRBD1. The germline V gene encodes CDR1 SGHTS and CDR2 YDEGEE. J was trimmed by 11 bases and V by 0 bases; bases with no gene match: 7. The CDR3 spans 13 residues. This chain's CDR3 is CASSLEQARGAFF. The CDR3, as DNA: TGTGCCAGCAGCTTGGAACAGGCCAGGGGGGCTTTCTTT.

The chain has TRBV5-5 and TRBJ1-5, with 8 bases fitting TRBD1. The V segment lost 5 bases and the J segment 5 bases; nucleotides outside the gene matches: 15. The CDR3 contains 17 residues. Germline V gene sequence: CDR1 SGHKS, CDR2 YYEKEE (reference sequence). CDR3 in amino acids: CASRATGGEGSDQPQHF. In nucleotides, the CDR3 is TGTGCCAGCAGAGCTACAGGGGGAGAGGGTAGTGATCAGCCCCAGCATTTT.

This sequence joins TRBV29-1 and TRBJ2-1, with TRBD1 identical over 10 bases. Germline-derived CDR1 and CDR2 are SQVTM and ANQGSEA. The CDR3 loop spans 13 amino acids. Trimming cost V 4 bases and J 7 bases; bases outside gene matches: 4. CDR3 nucleotides: TGCAGCGTTGGGGACAGGGGAGGAAATGAGCAGTTCTTC. This codes for CSVGDRGGNEQFF.

This sequence joins TRBV28 and TRBJ1-5; D uncertain. Germline-derived CDR1 and CDR2 are MDHEN and SYDVKM. The CDR3 has 14 amino acids. V lost 5 bases and J 4 bases, leaving 12 bases between the germline ends. CDR3 nucleotide sequence: TGTGCCAGCAGTCAACACGCGGGAAATCAGCCCCAGCATTTT. Translating gives CASSQHAGNQPQHF.